The 5 T cell receptor beta chains in this list originate from one sample, sequenced in a study of beta chain features in type 1 diabetes. No antigen has been identified for these receptors. Study-wide results and limits: All four CD4+ subsets of Type 1 diabetes patients contained TCRB CDR3s that were moderately but significantly shorter.

The study reverse transcribed the entire isolated RNA, so it sequenced expressed TCRB transcripts. Using immunoSEQ multiplex PCR, the repertoire was profiled, and TCRdb retains in-frame clones only, with some absent. The sample contains approximately 250,000 clones, approximately 11% of which appear only once. The source material was naive CD4+ T cells from blood. These receptors were taken from a man aged 30-40 years with type 1 diabetes.

In this sample, this clone turned up a few times. The chain recombines TRBV5-1 with TRBJ2-3; 7 nucleotides align to TRBD1. CDR3 length: 14 amino acids. Unmatched junction bases numbered 5, after V lost 5 bases and J lost 2 bases. Germline lookup yields CDR1 SGHRS and CDR2 YFSETQ. CDR3: CASRTGLVTDTQYF. The CDR3 DNA reads TGCGCCAGCAGGACAGGGTTGGTCACAGATACGCAGTATTTT.

The genes are TRBV2 and TRBJ1-2, with 10 bases identical to TRBD1. Germline-derived CDR1 and CDR2 are SNHLY and FYNNEI. The CDR3 has 13 residues. V lost 9 bases to trimming and J lost 6 bases; unmatched junction nucleotides: 7. CDR3 DNA sequence: TGTGCCAGGTCGAAGACAGGGGGCAATGGCTACACCTTC. This gives the protein CARSKTGGNGYTF.

The V and J genes are TRBV6-6 and TRBJ1-2, with 8 bases fitting TRBD1. J gave up 6 bases and V 2 bases, and 8 bases lay outside the gene matches. The length of the CDR3 is 15 residues. The germline V gene has CDR1 MNHNY and CDR2 SVGAGI (reference sequence). The CDR3 sequence: CASSYPPGQGNGYTF. The CDR3, as DNA: TGTGCCAGCAGTTACCCTCCCGGACAGGGAAATGGCTACACCTTC.

The rearrangement links TRBV19 to TRBJ2-3; tentatively, D is TRBD2 (5 bases). With 5 bases removed from V and 2 bases from J, the gap between germline ends came to 14 bases. CDR3 length: 15 residues. CDR1 and CDR2 (germline): LNHDA, SQIVND (reference sequence). The CDR3 loop is CASSPETGVTDTQYF. CDR3 nucleotide sequence: TGTGCCAGTAGTCCCGAAACCGGGGTCACAGATACGCAGTATTTT. Looking up the rest from reference TRBV19 and TRBJ2-3 gives the full variable domain: DGGITQSPKYLFRKEGQNVTLSCEQNLNHDAMYWYRQDPGQGLRLIYYSQIVNDFQKGDIAEGYSVSREKKESFPLTVTSAQKNPTAFYLCASSPETGVTDTQYFGPGTRLTVL.

This clone has more than one count but fewer than ten. The V call is TRBV28, the J call TRBJ2-7; a weak D match, TRBD2 (5 bases). Germline CDR1 and CDR2: MDHEN and SYDVKM. CDR3 length equals 11 residues. The ends were cut back, 8 bases at V and 1 base at J, with 6 bases in the middle. In DNA, the CDR3 is TGTGCCAGCCGGGGATCCTACGAGCAGTACTTC. Translated, it gives CASRGSYEQYF.